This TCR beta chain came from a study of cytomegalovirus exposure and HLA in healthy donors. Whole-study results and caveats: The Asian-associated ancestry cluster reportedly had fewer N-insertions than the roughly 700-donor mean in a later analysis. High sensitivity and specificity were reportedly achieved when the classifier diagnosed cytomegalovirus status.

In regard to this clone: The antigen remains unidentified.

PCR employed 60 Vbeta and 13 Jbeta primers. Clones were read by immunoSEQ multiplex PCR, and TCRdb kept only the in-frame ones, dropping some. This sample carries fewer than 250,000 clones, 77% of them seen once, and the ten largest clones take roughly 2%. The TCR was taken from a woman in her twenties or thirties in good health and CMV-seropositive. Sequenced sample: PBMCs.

The CDR3 region has the DNA TGTGCCAGCAGCGACACAGGGATCGGGGCCAACGTCCTGACTTTC. Translated: CASSDTGIGANVLTF. The chain joins TRBV28 to TRBJ2-6; D may be TRBD1 (6 bases). The V gene lost 6 bases and the J gene lost 4 bases, with 13 bases spanning the gap. This CDR3 is built from 15 residues. In germline, CDR1 is MDHEN, CDR2 SYDVKM.